The rows below give T cell receptor beta chains drawn from one sample of a study of shared T cell receptors in the human thymus. The repertoire was sequenced with immunoSEQ multiplex PCR; TCRdb's copy has only in-frame clones and lacks some. This sample carries 600,000 to 900,000 clones, 70% to 90% of them seen once, and the ten largest clones take over 0.008%. This same sample was also part of a study on human thymus T cells.

Sequencing input: thymocytes. The receptors were sampled from a girl in the first two years of life with a congenital heart defect. The CDR3 runs from the conserved cysteine through the conserved F or W. The size field is filled for only some rows; it gives once, few, many or a size class.

clone size,J gene,V gene,CDR3 protein
.,TRBJ1-5,TRBV30,CAWSRDYSNQPQHF
.,TRBJ2-5,TRBV19,CASSIATGGAGRETQYF
.,TRBJ2-1,TRBV6-5,CASRPRGEDEQFF
.,TRBJ2-3,TRBV15,CATSSSHILREVGDTQYF
.,TRBJ2-1,TRBV6-1,CASSRTGVYWDEQFF
.,TRBJ1-2,TRBV27,CASSSSVGHGQGFGYTF
.,TRBJ1-1,TRBV4-3,CASSQVRTGGVTEAFF
.,TRBJ1-2,TRBV5-1,CASSLIFAGRQSANGYTF
.,TRBJ2-2,TRBV9,CASSARTVAGGPPTGELFF
.,TRBJ1-5,TRBV27,CASGRRATGINQPQHF
.,TRBJ2-1,TRBV9,CASSPNSGGTTYFSYNEQFF
.,TRBJ1-2,TRBV27,CASSSARTGPYGYTF
.,TRBJ2-6,TRBV14,CASSQGGQETGLSGANVLTF
.,TRBJ1-3,TRBV5-6,CASSSLWASSGNTIYF
.,TRBJ1-1,TRBV5-5,CASSSPTGDEDTEAFF
.,TRBJ1-2,TRBV27,CASSRSGTPGGYTF
.,TRBJ2-6,TRBV5-1,CASSLEGRGESGANVLTF
once,TRBJ1-2,TRBV19,CASSNEGCLGGYGYTF
.,TRBJ2-7,TRBV29-1,CSVRMGRVEDEQYF
.,TRBJ1-1,TRBV7-9,CASSNTENTEAFF
.,TRBJ2-1,TRBV5-1,CASSLVGTDYNEQFF
.,TRBJ2-7,TRBV21-1,CASTRRDPGPYYEQYF
.,TRBJ1-2,TRBV5-1,CASRGQGYGYTF
.,TRBJ1-1,TRBV19,CASSYIVNTEAFF
once,TRBJ1-1,TRBV11-2,CASSLRDRDTEAFF
.,TRBJ2-5,TRBV7-2,CASSLALAEDWGKTQYF
.,TRBJ2-7,TRBV5-1,CASSLRDRDPYEQYF
few,TRBJ1-6,TRBV15,CATSRDSGHHNSPLHF
.,TRBJ1-3,TRBV27,CASSVTGFGNTIYF
.,TRBJ2-5,TRBV28,CASSAYRGRQTQYF
.,TRBJ1-2,TRBV7-9,CASSLVYGTGDESYTF
once,TRBJ1-1,TRBV7-9,CASSATGETEAFF
.,TRBJ1-1,TRBV12-5,CASGLGTGMNTEAFF
.,TRBJ2-6,TRBV9,CASSVVEESGANVLTF
.,TRBJ2-7,TRBV6-5,CASTRGLAPREQYF
.,TRBJ1-5,TRBV7-2,CASSLGNSRYQPQHF
once,TRBJ2-3,TRBV4-1,CASSHEVADNTDTQYF
few,TRBJ2-3,TRBV5-4,CASSSLESSGGARGTDTQYF
.,TRBJ2-3,TRBV27,CASSPNLPGHWRDTQYF
.,TRBJ1-2,TRBV4-3,CASSQVPGQGHSNYGYTF
.,TRBJ1-6,TRBV6-5,CASSYLTSSYNSPLHF
.,TRBJ1-6,TRBV27,CASSFWTTDNSPLHF
.,TRBJ2-6,TRBV5-8,CASSFWGTLTEDSGANVLTF
.,TRBJ1-1,TRBV13,CASSTGLGVQHTEAFF
once,TRBJ1-6,TRBV7-6,CASSLVAGATGAEGSPLHF
.,TRBJ2-7,TRBV4-3,CASSAATGWQYEQYF
.,TRBJ2-4,TRBV2,CASSGTSDLAKNIQYF
.,TRBJ2-5,TRBV18,CASSPPLSPRETQYF
.,TRBJ2-5,TRBV7-9,CASSPSKGGQGEKETQYF
once,TRBJ1-1,TRBV27,CASSLVRGRVNTEAFF
.,TRBJ2-7,TRBV5-4,CASSLPRQDVYEQYF
once,TRBJ1-3,TRBV11-2,CASSFKSSGNTIYF
few,TRBJ2-3,TRBV30,CAWSVRGFTDTQYF